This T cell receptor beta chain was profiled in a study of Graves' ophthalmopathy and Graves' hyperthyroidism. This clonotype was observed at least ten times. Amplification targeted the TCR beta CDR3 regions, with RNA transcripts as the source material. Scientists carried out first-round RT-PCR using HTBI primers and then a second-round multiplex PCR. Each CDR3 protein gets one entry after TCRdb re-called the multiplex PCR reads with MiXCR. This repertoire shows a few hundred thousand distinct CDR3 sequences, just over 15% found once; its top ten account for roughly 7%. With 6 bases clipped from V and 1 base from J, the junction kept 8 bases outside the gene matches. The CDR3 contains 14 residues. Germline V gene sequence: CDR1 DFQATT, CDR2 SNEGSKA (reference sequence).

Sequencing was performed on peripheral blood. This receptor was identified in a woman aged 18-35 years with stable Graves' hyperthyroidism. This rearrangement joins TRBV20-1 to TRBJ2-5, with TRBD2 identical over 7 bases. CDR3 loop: CSAKRGEIQETQYF. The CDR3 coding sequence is TGCAGTGCGAAACGGGGGGAGATCCAAGAGACCCAGTACTTC.